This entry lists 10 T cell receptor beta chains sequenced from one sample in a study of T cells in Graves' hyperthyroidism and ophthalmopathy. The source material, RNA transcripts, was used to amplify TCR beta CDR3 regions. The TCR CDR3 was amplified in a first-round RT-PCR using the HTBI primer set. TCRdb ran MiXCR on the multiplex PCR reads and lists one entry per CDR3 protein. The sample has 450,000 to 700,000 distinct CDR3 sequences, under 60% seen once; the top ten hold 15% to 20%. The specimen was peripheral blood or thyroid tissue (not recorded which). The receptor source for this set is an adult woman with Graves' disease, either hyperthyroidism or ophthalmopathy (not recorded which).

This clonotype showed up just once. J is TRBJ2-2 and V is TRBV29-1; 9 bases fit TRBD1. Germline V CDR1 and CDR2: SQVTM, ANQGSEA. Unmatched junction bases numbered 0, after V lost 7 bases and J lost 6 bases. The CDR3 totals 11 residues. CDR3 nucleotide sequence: TGCAGCGGACAGGGGGCCGGGGAGCTGTTTTTT. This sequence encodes CSGQGAGELFF.

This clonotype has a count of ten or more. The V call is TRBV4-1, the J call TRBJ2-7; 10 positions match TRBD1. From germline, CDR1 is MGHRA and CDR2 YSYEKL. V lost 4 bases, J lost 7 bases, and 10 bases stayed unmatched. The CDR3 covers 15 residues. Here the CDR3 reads CASSPDSGQGREQYF. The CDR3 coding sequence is TGCGCCAGCAGCCCTGATTCGGGACAGGGGCGTGAGCAGTACTTC.

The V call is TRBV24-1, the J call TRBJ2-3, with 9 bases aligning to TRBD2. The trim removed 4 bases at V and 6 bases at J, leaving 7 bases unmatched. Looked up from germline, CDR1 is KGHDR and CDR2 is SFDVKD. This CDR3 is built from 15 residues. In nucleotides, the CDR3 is TGTGCCACCAGTGAGCTAGCGGGACGGTTCGATACGCAGTATTTT. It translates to CATSELAGRFDTQYF.

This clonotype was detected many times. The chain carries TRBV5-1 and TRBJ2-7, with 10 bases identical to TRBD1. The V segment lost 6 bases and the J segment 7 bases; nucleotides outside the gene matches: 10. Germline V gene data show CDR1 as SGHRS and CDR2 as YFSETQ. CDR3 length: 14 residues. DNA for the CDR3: TGCGCCAGCACCAATCCACGGGACAGGGGTGAGCAGTACTTC. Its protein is CASTNPRDRGEQYF.

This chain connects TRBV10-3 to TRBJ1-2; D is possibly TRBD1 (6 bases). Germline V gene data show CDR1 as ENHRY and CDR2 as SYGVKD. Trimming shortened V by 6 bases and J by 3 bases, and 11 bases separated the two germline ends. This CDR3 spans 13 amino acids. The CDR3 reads CAISRGPDYGYTF. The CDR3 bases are TGTGCCATCAGCAGGGGACCGGACTATGGCTACACCTTC.

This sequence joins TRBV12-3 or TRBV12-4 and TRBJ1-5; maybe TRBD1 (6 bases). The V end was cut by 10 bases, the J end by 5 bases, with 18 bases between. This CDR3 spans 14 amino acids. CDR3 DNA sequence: TGTGCCACCGCAGGGGCAATTTTCGATCAGCCCCAGCATTTT. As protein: CATAGAIFDQPQHF.

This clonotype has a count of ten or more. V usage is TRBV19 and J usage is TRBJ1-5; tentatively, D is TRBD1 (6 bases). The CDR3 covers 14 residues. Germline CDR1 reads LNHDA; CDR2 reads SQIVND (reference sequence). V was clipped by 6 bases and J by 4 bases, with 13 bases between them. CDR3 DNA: TGTGCCAGTAGGGGGACATTAAATAATCAGCCCCAGCATTTT. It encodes CASRGTLNNQPQHF.

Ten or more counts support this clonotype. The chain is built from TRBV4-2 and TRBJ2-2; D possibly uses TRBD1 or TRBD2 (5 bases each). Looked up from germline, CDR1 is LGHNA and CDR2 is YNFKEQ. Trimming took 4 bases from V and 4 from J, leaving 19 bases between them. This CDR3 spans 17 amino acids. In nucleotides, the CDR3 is TGTGCCAGCAGCCGTCGCGGGCAGTCGGGGCGCACCGGGGAGCTGTTTTTT. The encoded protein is CASSRRGQSGRTGELFF.

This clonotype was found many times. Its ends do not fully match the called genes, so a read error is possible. CDR3 DNA sequence: TGTGCTAGCAGCTACGGGAGAGAAGGCACCGGGGAGCTGTTTTTT. Its protein is CASSYGREGTGELFF. This chain joins TRBV7-7 and TRBJ2-2; weak D call: TRBD2 (6 bases). Germline assignment: CDR1 SSHAT and CDR2 FNYEAQ (reference sequence). This CDR3 has 15 residues.

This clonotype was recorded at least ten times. CDR3 residues: CASSQRTGDNSPLHF. In nucleotides, the CDR3 is TGTGCCAGCAGCCAAAGGACAGGGGATAATTCACCCCTCCACTTT. The rearrangement links TRBV7-3 to TRBJ1-6; the match to TRBD1 covers 9 bases. Trimming removed 5 bases from V and 5 bases from J; junction bases left unmatched: 4. Looked up from germline, CDR1 is SGHTA and CDR2 is FQGTGA. This CDR3 region has 15 residues.